A selection of T cell receptor beta chains follows, all from one sample in a study of blood T cell repertoires in COVID-19. Method: immunoSEQ multiplex PCR; TCRdb's copy keeps in-frame clones and lacks some. Of hundreds of thousands of clones in the sample, 70% to 90% were seen once. The sample consisted of peripheral blood. These receptors were collected from a woman aged 30 to 39 who had recovered from COVID-19. Both conserved end residues are part of each CDR3. Each record gives: D gene, J gene, V gene, clone size, CDR3 protein, CDR3 DNA. The D gene is left open where the match is weak. Clone size is shown for a subset of rows, as once, few, many or a class of expanded clone.

-	TRBJ1-1	TRBV10-3	-	CAIINREGTEAFF	TGTGCCATCATCAACAGGGAGGGCACTGAAGCTTTCTTT
-	TRBJ1-5	TRBV30	-	CAWTGGVGNQPQHF	TGTGCCTGGACGGGGGGGGTAGGAAATCAGCCCCAGCATTTT
TRBD1	TRBJ2-2	TRBV10-3	-	CAISDTGQGNTGELFF	TGTGCCATCAGTGATACCGGACAGGGGAACACCGGGGAGCTGTTTTTT
-	TRBJ2-2	TRBV28	-	CASRPTTGNTGELFF	TGTGCCAGCAGACCTACTACAGGGAACACCGGGGAGCTGTTTTTT
TRBD2	TRBJ2-7	TRBV5-6	-	CASSLGAGADQREYF	TGTGCCAGCAGCTTGGGAGCGGGGGCCGACCAACGAGAGTACTTC
-	TRBJ2-7	TRBV18	-	CASSPIEAGDEQYF	TGTGCCAGCTCACCGATCGAAGCCGGGGACGAGCAGTACTTC
-	TRBJ1-4	TRBV5-1	-	CASSSISPTNEKLFF	TGCGCCAGCAGTTCCATTTCCCCAACTAATGAAAAACTGTTTTTT
-	TRBJ2-1	TRBV2	-	CASSEVLAGAGEQFF	TGTGCCAGCAGTGAAGTACTAGCTGGTGCCGGTGAGCAGTTCTTC
-	TRBJ2-3	TRBV29-1	-	CSVGESGRKGDTQYF	TGCAGCGTTGGGGAGTCAGGTAGGAAGGGAGATACGCAGTATTTT
TRBD2	TRBJ2-1	TRBV5-6	once	CASSSGTGGTYNEQFF	TGTGCCAGCAGCTCAGGGACGGGGGGAACTTACAATGAGCAGTTCTTC
TRBD1	TRBJ2-5	TRBV7-7	-	CASSLTPGDRETQYF	TGTGCTAGCAGCTTAACCCCGGGGGACAGGGAGACCCAGTACTTC
-	TRBJ1-2	TRBV6-5	-	CASSNHRTYGYTF	TGTGCCAGCAGTAACCACAGGACCTATGGCTACACCTTC
-	TRBJ2-5	TRBV30	-	CAWDQFQETQYF	TGTGCCTGGGACCAGTTCCAAGAGACCCAGTACTTC
-	TRBJ1-5	TRBV4-1	-	CASSQAQFSNQPQHF	TGCGCCAGCAGCCAAGCTCAGTTTAGCAATCAGCCCCAGCATTTT
TRBD1	TRBJ1-2	TRBV12-3/TRBV12-4	-	CASSEDRGQGYTF	TGTGCCAGCAGTGAAGACAGGGGGCAAGGCTACACCTTC
-	TRBJ1-5	TRBV18	-	CASSRDTDSNQPQHF	TGTGCCAGCTCACGGGACACCGATAGCAATCAGCCCCAGCATTTT
-	TRBJ2-7	TRBV19	-	CASSIAGSDYEQYF	TGTGCCAGTAGTATAGCGGGGTCCGACTACGAGCAGTACTTC
TRBD1	TRBJ1-1	TRBV6-5	-	CASRDWTGENTEAFF	TGTGCCAGCAGGGATTGGACAGGGGAGAACACTGAAGCTTTCTTT
TRBD1	TRBJ2-7	TRBV28	-	CASSRGSPLYEQYF	TGTGCCAGCAGCAGGGGGAGTCCTCTATACGAGCAGTACTTC
TRBD1	TRBJ2-1	TRBV11-2	-	CASSSAGTGGGNSYNEQFF	TGTGCCAGCAGCTCTGCCGGGACAGGGGGCGGAAATTCCTACAATGAGCAGTTCTTC
-	TRBJ2-2	TRBV27	-	CASRSISGVTGELFF	TGTGCCAGCAGGAGTATTAGCGGTGTCACCGGGGAGCTGTTTTTT
TRBD1	TRBJ2-3	TRBV6-1	-	CASSELLGQTTDTQYF	TGTGCCAGCAGTGAACTCCTGGGACAGACCACAGATACGCAGTATTTT
-	TRBJ1-1	TRBV19	few	CASSIDQGRETEAFF	TGTGCCAGTAGTATAGATCAAGGGAGAGAGACTGAAGCTTTCTTT
-	TRBJ1-2	TRBV5-6	-	CASSAGDGYTF	TGTGCCAGCAGCGCAGGGGATGGCTACACCTTC
TRBD2	TRBJ2-1	TRBV7-9	-	CASSGGLGDFF	TGTGCCAGCAGCGGGGGACTAGGAGATTTCTTC